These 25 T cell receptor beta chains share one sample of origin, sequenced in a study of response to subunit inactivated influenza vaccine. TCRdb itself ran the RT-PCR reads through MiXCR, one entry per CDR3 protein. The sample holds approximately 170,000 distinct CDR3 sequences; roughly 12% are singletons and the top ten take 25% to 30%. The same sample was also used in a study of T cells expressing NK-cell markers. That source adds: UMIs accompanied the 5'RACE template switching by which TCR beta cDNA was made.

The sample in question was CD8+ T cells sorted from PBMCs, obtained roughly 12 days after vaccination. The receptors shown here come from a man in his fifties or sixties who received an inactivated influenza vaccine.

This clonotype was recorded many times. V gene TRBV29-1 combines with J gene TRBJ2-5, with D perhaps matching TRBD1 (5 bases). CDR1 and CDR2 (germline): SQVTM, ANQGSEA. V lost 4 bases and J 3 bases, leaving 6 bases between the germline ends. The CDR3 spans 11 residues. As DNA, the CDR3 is TGCAGCGTTGCCAGGGAAGAGACCCAGTACTTC. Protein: CSVAREETQYF.

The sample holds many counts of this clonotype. CDR3 in DNA: TGCGCCAGCGGCCCTAGCGGGAGGGCCTACGAGCAGTACTTC. Amino acids: CASGPSGRAYEQYF. The chain joins TRBV4-3 to TRBJ2-7, with 12 bases fitting TRBD2. V trimming: 8 bases; J trimming: 2 bases; junction bases outside the gene matches: 4. The CDR3 loop spans 14 amino acids. CDR1 is LGHNA and CDR2 is YSLEER in the germline V gene.

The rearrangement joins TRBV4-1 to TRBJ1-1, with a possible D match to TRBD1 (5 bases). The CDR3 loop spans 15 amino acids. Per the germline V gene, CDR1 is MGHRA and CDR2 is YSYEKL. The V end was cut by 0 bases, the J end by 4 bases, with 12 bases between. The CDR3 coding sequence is TGCGCCAGCAGCCAAGATCGAATCGGGGGCACTGAAGCTTTCTTT. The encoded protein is CASSQDRIGGTEAFF.

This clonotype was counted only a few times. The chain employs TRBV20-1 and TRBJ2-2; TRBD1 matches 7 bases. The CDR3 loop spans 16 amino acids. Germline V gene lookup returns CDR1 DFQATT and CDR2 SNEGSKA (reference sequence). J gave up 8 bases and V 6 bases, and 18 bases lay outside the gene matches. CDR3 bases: TGCAGTGCAAATAAGCCAGGGACAGCGGTTGGGGGGGAGCTGTTTTTT. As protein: CSANKPGTAVGGELFF.

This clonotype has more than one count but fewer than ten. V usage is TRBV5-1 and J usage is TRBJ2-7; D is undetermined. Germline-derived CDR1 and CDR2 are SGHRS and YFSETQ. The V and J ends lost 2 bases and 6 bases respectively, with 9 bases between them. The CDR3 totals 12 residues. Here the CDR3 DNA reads TGCGCCAGCAGCTTCACGAGAGGCGAGCAGTACTTC. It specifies CASSFTRGEQYF.

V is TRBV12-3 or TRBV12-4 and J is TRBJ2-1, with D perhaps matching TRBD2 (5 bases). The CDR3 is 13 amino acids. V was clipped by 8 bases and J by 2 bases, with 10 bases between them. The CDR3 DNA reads TGTGCCAGCGCCGGGAACACCTACAATGAGCAGTTCTTC. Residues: CASAGNTYNEQFF.

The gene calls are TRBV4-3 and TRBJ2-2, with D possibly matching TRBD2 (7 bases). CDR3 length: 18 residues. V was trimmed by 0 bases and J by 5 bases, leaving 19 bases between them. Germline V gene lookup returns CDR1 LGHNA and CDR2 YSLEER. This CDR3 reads CASSQDARGAKGTGELFF. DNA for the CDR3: TGCGCCAGCAGCCAAGATGCCCGGGGGGCGAAAGGGACCGGGGAGCTGTTTTTT.

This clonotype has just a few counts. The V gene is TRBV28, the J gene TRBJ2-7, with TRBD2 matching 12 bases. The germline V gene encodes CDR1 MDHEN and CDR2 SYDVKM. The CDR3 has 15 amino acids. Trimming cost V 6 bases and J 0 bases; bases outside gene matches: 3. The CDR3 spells CASRLTSGSSYEQYF. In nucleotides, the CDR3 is TGTGCCAGCAGGTTGACTAGCGGGAGCTCCTACGAGCAGTACTTC.

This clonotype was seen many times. CDR3 nucleotide sequence: TGCAGTGCTAACCTCCGGGACAGTTATGCAACTAATGAAAAACTGTTTTTT. It yields the protein CSANLRDSYATNEKLFF. This chain uses TRBV20-1 with TRBJ1-4; 7 nucleotides align to TRBD1. The CDR3 sequence is 17 residues long. Germline lookup yields CDR1 DFQATT and CDR2 SNEGSKA (reference sequence). V gave up 4 bases and J gave up 0 bases; unmatched junction bases: 11.

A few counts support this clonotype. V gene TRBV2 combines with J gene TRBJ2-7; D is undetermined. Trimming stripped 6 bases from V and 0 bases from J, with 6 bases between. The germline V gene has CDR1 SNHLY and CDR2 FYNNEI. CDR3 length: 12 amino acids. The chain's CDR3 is CASRVSSYEQYF. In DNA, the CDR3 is TGTGCCAGCAGGGTGAGCTCCTACGAGCAGTACTTC.

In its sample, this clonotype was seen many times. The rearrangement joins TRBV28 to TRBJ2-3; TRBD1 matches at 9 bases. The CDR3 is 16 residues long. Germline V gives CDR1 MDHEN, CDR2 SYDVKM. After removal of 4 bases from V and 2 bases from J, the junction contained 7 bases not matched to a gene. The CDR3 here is CASSSLDRGVTDTQYF. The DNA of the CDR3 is TGTGCCAGCAGTTCACTCGACAGGGGGGTCACAGATACGCAGTATTTT.

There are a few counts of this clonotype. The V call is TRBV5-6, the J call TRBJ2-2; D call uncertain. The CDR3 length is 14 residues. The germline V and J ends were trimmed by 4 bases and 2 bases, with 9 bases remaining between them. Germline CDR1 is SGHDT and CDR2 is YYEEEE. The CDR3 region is CASSPKDNTGELFF. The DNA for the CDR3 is TGTGCCAGCAGCCCTAAAGACAACACCGGGGAGCTGTTTTTT.

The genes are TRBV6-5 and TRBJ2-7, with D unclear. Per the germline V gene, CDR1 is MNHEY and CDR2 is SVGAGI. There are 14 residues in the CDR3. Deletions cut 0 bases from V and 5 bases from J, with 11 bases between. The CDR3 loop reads CASSYSASLHEQYF. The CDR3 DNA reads TGTGCCAGCAGTTACTCGGCAAGCCTCCACGAGCAGTACTTC.

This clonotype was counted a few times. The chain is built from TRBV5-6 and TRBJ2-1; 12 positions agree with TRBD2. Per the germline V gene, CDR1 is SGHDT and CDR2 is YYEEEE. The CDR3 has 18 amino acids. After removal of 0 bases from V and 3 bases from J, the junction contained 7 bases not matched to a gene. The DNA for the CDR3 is TGTGCCAGCAGCTTGGGGACTAGCGGGACTAGAGACTACAATGAGCAGTTCTTC. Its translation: CASSLGTSGTRDYNEQFF.

CDR3 sequence (DNA): TGTGCCAGCAGTTACTCTATCCGCGGGGGGACTGAAGCTTTCTTT. Translated, it gives CASSYSIRGGTEAFF. The V call is TRBV6-5, the J call TRBJ1-1, with a weak D call TRBD1 (5 bases). The CDR3 has 15 residues. From germline, CDR1 is MNHEY and CDR2 SVGAGI. Trimming left V 0 bases short and J 5 bases short, with 13 bases between.

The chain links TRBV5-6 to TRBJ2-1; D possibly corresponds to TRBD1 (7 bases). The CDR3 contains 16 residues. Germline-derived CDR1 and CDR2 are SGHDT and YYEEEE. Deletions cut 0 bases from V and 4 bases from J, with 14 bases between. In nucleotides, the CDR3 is TGTGCCAGCAGCTTGGGCGCAGGGGGGCTGTACAATGAGCAGTTCTTC. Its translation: CASSLGAGGLYNEQFF.

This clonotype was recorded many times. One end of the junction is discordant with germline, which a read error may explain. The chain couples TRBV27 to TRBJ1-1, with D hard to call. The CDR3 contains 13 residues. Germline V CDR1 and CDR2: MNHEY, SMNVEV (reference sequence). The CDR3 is CASSLSVNTEAFF. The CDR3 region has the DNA TGTGCCAGCAGCTTATCAGTGAACACTGAAGCTTTCTTT.

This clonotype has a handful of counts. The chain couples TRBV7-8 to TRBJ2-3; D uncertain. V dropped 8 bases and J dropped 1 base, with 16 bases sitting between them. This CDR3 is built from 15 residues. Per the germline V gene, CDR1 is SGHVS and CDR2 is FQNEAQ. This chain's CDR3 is CASLKEIDGTDTQYF. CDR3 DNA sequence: TGTGCCAGCTTGAAAGAAATAGATGGCACAGATACGCAGTATTTT.

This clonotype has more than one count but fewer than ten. The CDR3 is CASSRGDLYNEQFF. Here the CDR3 DNA reads TGCGCCAGTTCTAGGGGGGACCTCTACAATGAGCAGTTCTTC. The chain combines TRBV4-3 with TRBJ2-1; D is possibly TRBD1 or TRBD2 (6 bases each). The V and J ends lost 9 bases and 3 bases respectively, with 15 bases between them. Germline CDR1 LGHNA, CDR2 YSLEER. This CDR3 is built from 14 residues.

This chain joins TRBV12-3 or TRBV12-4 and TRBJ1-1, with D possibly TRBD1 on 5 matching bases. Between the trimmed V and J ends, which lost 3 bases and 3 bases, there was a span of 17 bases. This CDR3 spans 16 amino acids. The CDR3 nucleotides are TGTGCCAGCAGTTTGAGAGACAGCCTCGGCCACACTGAAGCTTTCTTT. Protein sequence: CASSLRDSLGHTEAFF.

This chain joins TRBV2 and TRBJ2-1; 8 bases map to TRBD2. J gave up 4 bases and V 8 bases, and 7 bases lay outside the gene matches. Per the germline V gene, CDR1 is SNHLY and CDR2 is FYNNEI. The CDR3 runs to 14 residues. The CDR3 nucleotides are TGTGCCAGCGTAGCGGGAAGGGGTTACAATGAGCAGTTCTTC. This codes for CASVAGRGYNEQFF.

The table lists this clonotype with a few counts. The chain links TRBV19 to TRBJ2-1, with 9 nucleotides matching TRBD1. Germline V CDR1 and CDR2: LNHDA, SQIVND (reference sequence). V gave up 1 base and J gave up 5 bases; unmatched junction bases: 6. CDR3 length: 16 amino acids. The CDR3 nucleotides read TGTGCCAGTAGTATAGCCCTGACAGGGGGAAACAATGAGCAGTTCTTC. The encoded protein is CASSIALTGGNNEQFF.

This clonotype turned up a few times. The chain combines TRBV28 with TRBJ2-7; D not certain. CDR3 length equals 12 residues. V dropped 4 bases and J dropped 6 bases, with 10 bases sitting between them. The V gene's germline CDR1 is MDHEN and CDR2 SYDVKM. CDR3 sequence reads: CASSSPMVEQYF. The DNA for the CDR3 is TGTGCCAGCAGTTCCCCCATGGTCGAGCAGTACTTC. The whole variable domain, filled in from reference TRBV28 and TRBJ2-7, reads DVKVTQSSRYLVKRTGEKVFLECVQDMDHENMFWYRQDPGLGLRLIYFSYDVKMKEKGDIPEGYSVSREKKERFSLILESASTNQTSMYLCASSSPMVEQYFGPGTRLTVT.

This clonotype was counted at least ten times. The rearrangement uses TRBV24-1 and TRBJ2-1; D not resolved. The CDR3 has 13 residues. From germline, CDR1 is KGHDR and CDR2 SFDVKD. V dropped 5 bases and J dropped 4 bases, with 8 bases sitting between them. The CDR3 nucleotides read TGTGCCACCAGTGGAACGGATTACAATGAGCAGTTCTTC. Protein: CATSGTDYNEQFF.

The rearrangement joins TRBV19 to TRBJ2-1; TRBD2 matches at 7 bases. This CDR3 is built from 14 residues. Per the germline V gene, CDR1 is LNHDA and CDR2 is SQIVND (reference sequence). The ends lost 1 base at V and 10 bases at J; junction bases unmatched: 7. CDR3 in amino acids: CASSIGSGTREQFF. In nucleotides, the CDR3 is TGTGCCAGTAGTATAGGCAGCGGGACCCGGGAGCAGTTCTTC. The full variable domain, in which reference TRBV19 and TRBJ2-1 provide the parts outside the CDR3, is DGGITQSPKYLFRKEGQNVTLSCEQNLNHDAMYWYRQDPGQGLRLIYYSQIVNDFQKGDIAEGYSVSREKKESFPLTVTSAQKNPTAFYLCASSIGSGTREQFFGPGTRLTVL.